This TCR beta chain was recovered during a study of blood T cell repertoires in COVID-19. For the study at large: Whether acute or convalescent, the COVID-19 samples came from the United States, Italy and Spain. The cDNA or gDNA used as material had been derived from T cells, B-cell-depleted T cells, or PBMCs.

In the source study's methods: Reference gene primer amplification in the assay estimated nucleated cell counts. Measured with immunoSEQ multiplex PCR; TCRdb has only the in-frame clones, and not every one. Clone size and V and J calls were adopted from that table, with D and trimming inferred from the DNA. Here the sample spans about 260,000 clones, about 89% being singletons. The CDR3 sequence is 15 residues long. The germline gives CDR1 MNHEY, CDR2 SVGAGI. V was clipped by 5 bases and J by 1 base; unmatched bases: 4. The sequencing sample was made of peripheral blood. The source is a man aged 35-49 years who had recovered from COVID-19. The J gene is TRBJ1-5, the V gene TRBV6-5; 8 nucleotides align to TRBD1. For the CDR3, the DNA is TGTGCCAGCAGTCCGGACAGGGCGAGCAATCAGCCCCAGCATTTT. Its translation: CASSPDRASNQPQHF.